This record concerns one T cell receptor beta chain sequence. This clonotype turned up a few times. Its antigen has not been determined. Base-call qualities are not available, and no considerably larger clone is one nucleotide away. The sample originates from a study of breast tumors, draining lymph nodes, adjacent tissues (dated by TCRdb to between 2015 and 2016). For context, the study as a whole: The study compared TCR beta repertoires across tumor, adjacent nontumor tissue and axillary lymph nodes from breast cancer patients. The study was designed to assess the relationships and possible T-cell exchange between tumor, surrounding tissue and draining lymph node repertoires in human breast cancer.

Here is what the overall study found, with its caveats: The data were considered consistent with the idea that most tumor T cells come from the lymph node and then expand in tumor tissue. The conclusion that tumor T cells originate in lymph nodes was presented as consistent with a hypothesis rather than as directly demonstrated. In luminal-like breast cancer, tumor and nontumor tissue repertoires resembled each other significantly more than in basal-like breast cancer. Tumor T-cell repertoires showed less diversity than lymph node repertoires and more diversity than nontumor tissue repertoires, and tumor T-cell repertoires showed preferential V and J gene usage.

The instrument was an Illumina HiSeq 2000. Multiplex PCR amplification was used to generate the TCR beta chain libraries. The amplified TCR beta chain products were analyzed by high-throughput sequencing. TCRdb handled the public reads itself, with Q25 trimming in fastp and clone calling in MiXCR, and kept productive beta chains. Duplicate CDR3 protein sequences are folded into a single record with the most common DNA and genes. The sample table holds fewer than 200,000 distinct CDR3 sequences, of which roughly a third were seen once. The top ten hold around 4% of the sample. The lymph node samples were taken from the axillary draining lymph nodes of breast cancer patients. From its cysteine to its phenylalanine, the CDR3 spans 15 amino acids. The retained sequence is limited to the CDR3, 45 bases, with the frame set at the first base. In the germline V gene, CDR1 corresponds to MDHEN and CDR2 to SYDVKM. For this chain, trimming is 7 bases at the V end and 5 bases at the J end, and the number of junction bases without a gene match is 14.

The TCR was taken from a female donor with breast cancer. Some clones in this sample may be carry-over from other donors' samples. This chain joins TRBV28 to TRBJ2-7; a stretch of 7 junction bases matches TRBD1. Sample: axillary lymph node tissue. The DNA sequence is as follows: TGTGCCAGCAACAGACCTTCGACAGGGTCCCACGAGCAGTACTTC. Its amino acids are CASNRPSTGSHEQYF.